This is a list of T cell receptor beta chains from one sample in a study of blood T cell repertoires in COVID-19. The method was immunoSEQ multiplex PCR; TCRdb's version includes in-frame clones alone and lacks a portion of them. Of 70,000 or so clones listed, roughly 88% are singletons. Input material: peripheral blood. These receptors all stem from a man aged 25-45 years with acute or convalescent COVID-19. CDR3s include the opening cysteine and the closing phenylalanine or tryptophan. D genes are given only for firm matches. Rows may omit the clone size; those that give it use once, few, many or a size class.

>TRBJ1-1|few|TRBV5-1|NA
CASSQGQTNTEAFF
TGCGCCAGCAGCCAAGGACAGACGAACACTGAAGCTTTCTTT
>TRBJ1-2|NA|TRBV5-5|TRBD1
CASSEGQGVNYGYTF
TGTGCCAGCAGCGAGGGACAGGGGGTTAACTATGGCTACACCTTC
>TRBJ2-6|NA|TRBV19|TRBD1
CASSPLIGQGRGANVLTF
TGTGCCAGTAGCCCACTGATTGGACAGGGTCGTGGGGCCAACGTCCTGACTTTC
>TRBJ2-5|NA|TRBV24-1|NA
CATSDPGARDDQETQYF
TGTGCCACCAGTGACCCCGGCGCCCGGGATGACCAAGAGACCCAGTACTTC
>TRBJ2-1|NA|TRBV18|NA
CASSIRQDHNEQFF
TGTGCCAGCTCAATAAGACAGGACCACAATGAGCAGTTCTTC
>TRBJ2-7|NA|TRBV7-6|TRBD2
CASSPGLAREQYF
TGTGCCAGCAGCCCGGGACTAGCTCGCGAGCAGTACTTC
>TRBJ2-2|NA|TRBV18|TRBD2
CASSPPSGRSTGELFF
TGTGCCAGCTCACCACCTAGCGGGAGGAGCACCGGGGAGCTGTTTTTT
>TRBJ1-6|once|TRBV6-5|NA
CASRQILDGSPLHF
TGTGCCAGCAGACAAATCCTAGACGGTTCACCCCTCCACTTT
>TRBJ1-2|NA|TRBV6-6|NA
CASSYQTSYGYTF
TGTGCCAGCAGCTACCAGACTTCCTATGGCTACACCTTC
>TRBJ1-5|NA|TRBV19|NA
CASEVKYSNQPQHF
TGTGCCAGTGAGGTGAAATATAGCAATCAGCCCCAGCATTTT
>TRBJ2-1|NA|TRBV4-3|NA
CASSTYSYSYNEQFF
TGCGCCAGCAGCACCTACAGTTACTCCTACAATGAGCAGTTCTTC
>TRBJ2-3|NA|TRBV27|TRBD1
CASSLSTGGADTQYF
TGTGCCAGCAGTTTATCGACAGGGGGCGCAGATACGCAGTATTTT
>TRBJ1-1|NA|TRBV18|NA
CASSPPLVLNTEAFF
TGTGCCAGCTCACCGCCACTCGTCCTGAACACTGAAGCTTTCTTT
>TRBJ2-3|NA|TRBV9|TRBD2
CASSATGTSESTDTQYF
TGTGCCAGCAGCGCCACCGGGACTAGCGAGAGCACAGATACGCAGTATTTT
>TRBJ1-5|once|TRBV19|TRBD1
CASSIRDRAYQPQHF
TGTGCCAGTAGTATCCGGGACAGGGCGTATCAGCCCCAGCATTTT
>TRBJ1-1|NA|TRBV29-1|TRBD1
CSVRSGQENTEAFF
TGCAGCGTTCGCTCGGGACAGGAGAACACTGAAGCTTTCTTT
>TRBJ1-1|NA|TRBV30|TRBD1
CAWSGQGTEAFF
TGTGCCTGGAGTGGACAGGGTACTGAAGCTTTCTTT
>TRBJ1-5|NA|TRBV6-2/TRBV6-3|TRBD1
CASSIGEDRENQPQHF
TGTGCCAGCAGTATAGGTGAGGACAGGGAAAATCAGCCCCAGCATTTT
>TRBJ2-5|once|TRBV7-2|TRBD2
CASSLEWRGIETQYF
TGTGCCAGCAGCTTAGAGTGGCGGGGGATTGAGACCCAGTACTTC
>TRBJ1-3|NA|TRBV11-2|NA
CASSLTTGSGNTIYF
TGTGCCAGCAGCTTAACAACAGGGTCAGGAAACACCATATATTTT
>TRBJ1-5|NA|TRBV30|NA
CAANRELNQPQHF
TGTGCCGCCAACAGGGAGCTTAATCAGCCCCAGCATTTT
>TRBJ2-3|NA|TRBV5-5|NA
CASSQDSVPFMGQYF
TGTGCCAGCAGCCAGGACAGTGTCCCATTTATGGGGCAGTATTTT
>TRBJ2-3|NA|TRBV4-2|TRBD1
CASSHETGTGGTDTQYF
TGTGCCAGCAGCCACGAAACCGGGACAGGGGGCACAGATACGCAGTATTTT
>TRBJ1-2|NA|TRBV10-3|NA
CAISESDNDNYGYTF
TGTGCCATCAGTGAGTCGGACAACGATAACTATGGCTACACCTTC
>TRBJ1-2|NA|TRBV6-1|NA
CASSEVERVGYTF
TGTGCCAGCAGTGAAGTTGAGAGGGTCGGCTACACCTTC
>TRBJ1-1|NA|TRBV7-2|TRBD1
CASSPKGGWNTEAFF
TGTGCCAGCAGCCCTAAAGGGGGCTGGAACACTGAAGCTTTCTTT
>TRBJ1-1|NA|TRBV5-1|NA
CASSLGEIQGLTREAFF
TGCGCCAGCAGCTTGGGTGAAATACAGGGCCTCACCCGCGAAGCTTTCTTT
>TRBJ2-2|few|TRBV12-5|TRBD2
CASARGSGRAGGELFF
TGTGCTAGTGCCCGAGGTAGCGGGAGGGCCGGCGGGGAGCTGTTTTTT
>TRBJ1-1|NA|TRBV5-1|NA
CASSFVEGGYTEAFF
TGCGCCAGCAGCTTCGTGGAGGGAGGTTACACTGAAGCTTTCTTT
>TRBJ2-7|NA|TRBV5-1|TRBD1
CASSKSQGVSEQYF
TGCGCCAGCAGTAAAAGTCAGGGGGTCAGCGAGCAGTACTTC
>TRBJ1-5|NA|TRBV9|NA
CASSVDGQGNQPQHF
TGTGCCAGCAGCGTAGACGGGCAGGGGAATCAGCCCCAGCATTTT
>TRBJ2-1|NA|TRBV10-1|TRBD2
CASPRGLADTYNEQFF
TGCGCCAGCCCCCGAGGGCTAGCGGATACCTACAATGAGCAGTTCTTC
>TRBJ2-3|NA|TRBV18|TRBD2
CASSPSAGADTQYF
TGTGCCAGCTCACCATCCGCGGGGGCAGATACGCAGTATTTT
>TRBJ2-5|NA|TRBV11-2|TRBD2
CASGHRSGGRETQYF
TGTGCCAGCGGACATAGATCGGGGGGAAGAGAGACCCAGTACTTC
>TRBJ1-6|NA|TRBV7-2|NA
CASSLAQEAFNSPLHF
TGTGCCAGCAGCTTAGCGCAGGAGGCCTTCAATTCACCCCTCCACTTT
>TRBJ1-6|NA|TRBV7-9|NA
CASSPGSAGEGSPLHF
TGTGCCAGCAGCCCAGGTTCGGCAGGGGAGGGATCACCCCTCCACTTT
>TRBJ2-3|NA|TRBV13|TRBD2
CASSLTYSGGAESRVTQYF
TGTGCCAGCAGCTTAACGTATAGCGGGGGGGCAGAGAGTAGGGTCACGCAGTATTTT
>TRBJ1-5|NA|TRBV5-1|TRBD1
CASVGQLPPGNQPQHF
TGCGCCAGCGTGGGACAGCTCCCCCCTGGCAATCAGCCCCAGCATTTT
>TRBJ2-6|NA|TRBV27|NA
CASSFDRFGANVLTF
TGTGCCAGCAGTTTCGACAGATTTGGGGCCAACGTCCTGACTTTC
>TRBJ1-2|NA|TRBV5-4|TRBD1
CASSPDRERKDGYTF
TGTGCCAGCAGCCCGGACAGGGAAAGGAAGGATGGCTACACCTTC
>TRBJ1-1|NA|TRBV19|NA
CASSPRGLMNTEAFF
TGTGCCAGTAGCCCGCGGGGACTCATGAACACTGAAGCTTTCTTT
>TRBJ2-2|once|TRBV7-2|TRBD1
CASSLTPTGAATGELFF
TGTGCCAGCAGCTTAACACCGACAGGGGCGGCCACCGGGGAGCTGTTTTTT
>TRBJ2-3|NA|TRBV7-9|NA
CASSTQGDPGDTQYF
TGTGCCAGCAGCACCCAGGGTGACCCCGGAGATACGCAGTATTTT
>TRBJ2-1|NA|TRBV21-1|NA
CASSKDMYQRGGISYNEQFF
TGTGCCAGCAGCAAAGATATGTATCAGCGGGGGGGCATCTCCTACAATGAGCAGTTCTTC
>TRBJ1-2|NA|TRBV7-9|TRBD1
CASSFTGGSYGYTF
TGTGCCAGCAGCTTCACAGGGGGAAGCTATGGCTACACCTTC